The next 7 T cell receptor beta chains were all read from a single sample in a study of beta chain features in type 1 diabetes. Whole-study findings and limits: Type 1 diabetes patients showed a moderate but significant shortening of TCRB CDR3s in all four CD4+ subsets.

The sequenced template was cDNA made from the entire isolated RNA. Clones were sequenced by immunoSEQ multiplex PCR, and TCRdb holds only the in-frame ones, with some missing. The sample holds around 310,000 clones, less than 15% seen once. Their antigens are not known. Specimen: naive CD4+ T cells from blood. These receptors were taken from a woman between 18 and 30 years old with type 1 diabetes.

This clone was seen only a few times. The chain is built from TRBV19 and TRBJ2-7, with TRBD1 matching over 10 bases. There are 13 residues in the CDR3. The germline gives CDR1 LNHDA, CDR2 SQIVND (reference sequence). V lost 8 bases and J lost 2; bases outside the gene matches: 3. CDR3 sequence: CASGQGGTYEQYF. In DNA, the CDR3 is TGTGCCAGTGGACAGGGGGGAACCTACGAGCAGTACTTC.

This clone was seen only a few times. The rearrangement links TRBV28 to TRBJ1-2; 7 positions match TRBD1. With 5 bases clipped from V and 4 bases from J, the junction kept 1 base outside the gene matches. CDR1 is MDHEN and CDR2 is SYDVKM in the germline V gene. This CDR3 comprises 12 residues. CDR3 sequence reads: CASSGDSYGYTF. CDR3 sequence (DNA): TGTGCCAGCAGTGGGGACAGCTATGGCTACACCTTC.

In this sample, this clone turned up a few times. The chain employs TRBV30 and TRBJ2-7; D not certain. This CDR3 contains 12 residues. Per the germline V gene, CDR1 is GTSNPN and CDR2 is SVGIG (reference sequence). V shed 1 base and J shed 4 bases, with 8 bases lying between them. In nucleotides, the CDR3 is TGTGCCTGGAGTGCCCTGGAGTACGAGCAGTACTTC. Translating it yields CAWSALEYEQYF.

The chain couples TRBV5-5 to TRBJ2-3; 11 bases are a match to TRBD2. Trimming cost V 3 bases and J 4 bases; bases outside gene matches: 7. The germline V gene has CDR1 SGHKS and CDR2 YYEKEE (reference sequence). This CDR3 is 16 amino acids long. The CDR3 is CASSSLAGGGADTQYF. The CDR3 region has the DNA TGTGCCAGCAGCTCGCTAGCGGGAGGCGGTGCAGATACGCAGTATTTT.

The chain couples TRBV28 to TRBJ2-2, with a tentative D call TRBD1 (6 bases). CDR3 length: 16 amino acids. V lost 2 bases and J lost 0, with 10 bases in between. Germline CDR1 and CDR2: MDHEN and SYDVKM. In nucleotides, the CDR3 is TGTGCCAGCAGTTTAGCCGGGACACCGAACACCGGGGAGCTGTTTTTT. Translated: CASSLAGTPNTGELFF.

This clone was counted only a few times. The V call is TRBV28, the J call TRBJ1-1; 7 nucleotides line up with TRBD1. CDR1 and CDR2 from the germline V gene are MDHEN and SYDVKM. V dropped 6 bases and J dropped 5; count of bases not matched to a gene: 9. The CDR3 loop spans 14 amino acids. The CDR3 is CASRSGQVGTEAFF. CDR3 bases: TGTGCCAGCAGATCAGGACAGGTGGGAACTGAAGCTTTCTTT.

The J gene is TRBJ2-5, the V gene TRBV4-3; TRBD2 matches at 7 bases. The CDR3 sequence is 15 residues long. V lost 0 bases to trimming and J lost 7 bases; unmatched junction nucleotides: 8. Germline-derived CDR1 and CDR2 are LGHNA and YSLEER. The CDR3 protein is CASSQDRTSFGTQYF. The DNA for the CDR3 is TGCGCCAGCAGCCAAGATAGGACTAGTTTCGGGACCCAGTACTTC.